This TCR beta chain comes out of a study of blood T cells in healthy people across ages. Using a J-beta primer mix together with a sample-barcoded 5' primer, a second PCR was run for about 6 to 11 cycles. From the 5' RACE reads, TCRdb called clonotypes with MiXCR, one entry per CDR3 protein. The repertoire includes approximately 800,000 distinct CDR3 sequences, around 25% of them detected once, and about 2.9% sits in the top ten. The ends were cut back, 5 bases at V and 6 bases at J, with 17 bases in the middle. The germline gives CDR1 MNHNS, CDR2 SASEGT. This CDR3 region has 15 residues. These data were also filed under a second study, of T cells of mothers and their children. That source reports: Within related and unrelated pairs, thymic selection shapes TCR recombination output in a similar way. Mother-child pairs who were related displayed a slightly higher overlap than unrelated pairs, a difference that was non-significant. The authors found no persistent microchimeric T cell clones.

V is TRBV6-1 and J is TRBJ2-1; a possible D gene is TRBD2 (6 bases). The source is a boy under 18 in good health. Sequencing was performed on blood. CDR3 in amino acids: CASSLRDLGRNEQFF. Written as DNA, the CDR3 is TGTGCCAGCAGTCTGCGGGACCTCGGACGCAATGAGCAGTTCTTC.